The 8 T cell receptor beta chains given below trace back to one sample, sequenced in a study of blood T cells in healthy people across ages. A second 7 to 11 cycle PCR used barcoded and J-beta primers. Using its own MiXCR run on the 5' RACE reads, TCRdb lists one record per CDR3 protein. This sample yields roughly 1.5 million distinct CDR3 sequences, of which approximately 42% are seen a single time; less than 5% belongs to the top ten. Sample: blood. These receptors were obtained from a woman aged 18-29 years in good health.

The V call is TRBV2, the J call TRBJ2-1, with 7 positions matching TRBD1. This CDR3 region has 14 residues. V shed 1 base, J shed 4 bases, and the junction held 1 base outside the gene matches. Germline V gene data show CDR1 as SNHLY and CDR2 as FYNNEI. The CDR3 region is CASSEEGAYNEQFF. CDR3 coding DNA: TGTGCCAGCAGTGAAGAGGGGGCTTACAATGAGCAGTTCTTC. Using reference TRBV2 and TRBJ2-1 for the parts outside the CDR3, the full variable domain is EPEVTQTPSHQVTQMGQEVILRCVPISNHLYFYWYRQILGQKVEFLVSFYNNEISEKSEIFDDQFSVERPDGSNFTLKIRSTKLEDSAMYFCASSEEGAYNEQFFGPGTRLTVL.

This clonotype was seen a few times. The chain recombines TRBV27 with TRBJ1-1; D possibly corresponds to TRBD1 (6 bases). The CDR3 extends over 17 amino acids. CDR1 is MNHEY and CDR2 is SMNVEV in the germline V gene (reference sequence). The germline V and J ends were trimmed by 5 bases and 1 base, with 20 bases remaining between them. DNA for the CDR3: TGTGCCAGCAGTCAATACTATTGGGGGGGGGCGAACACTGAAGCTTTCTTT. Residues: CASSQYYWGGANTEAFF.

The V and J genes are TRBV29-1 and TRBJ2-1; 12 bases align to TRBD2. V lost 3 bases and J lost 3; bases outside the gene matches: 9. From germline, CDR1 is SQVTM and CDR2 ANQGSEA. The CDR3 is 17 amino acids. The CDR3 DNA is TGCAGCGTTGATGGCCTAGCGGGAGGGCGGAGCTACAATGAGCAGTTCTTC. Protein product: CSVDGLAGGRSYNEQFF.

In the case of this clonotype: This clone may be a read error of a much larger clone one base away. The chain joins TRBV25-1 to TRBJ2-1; D remains unclear. Germline V lookup: CDR1 MGHDK, CDR2 SYGVNS. CDR3 length: 15 residues. Trimming took off 3 bases at V and 0 bases at J, with 9 bases between the two ends. CDR3 in amino acids: CASSDARSSYNEQFF. CDR3 nucleotide sequence: TGTGCCAGCAGTGACGCACGGAGCTCCTACAATGAGCAGTTCTTC.

This clonotype occurred a few times. V is TRBV3-1 and J is TRBJ2-3; no reliable D call. CDR3 size: 15 residues. The germline V and J ends were trimmed by 0 bases and 5 bases, with 12 bases remaining between them. CDR1 LGHDT and CDR2 YNNKEL come from the germline V gene (reference sequence). The CDR3 loop reads CASSQEHPGLDTQYF. For the CDR3, the DNA is TGTGCCAGCAGCCAAGAACATCCGGGCTTAGATACGCAGTATTTT.

The chain employs TRBV6-6 and TRBJ2-4, with TRBD1 as a possible D gene (6 bases). The assigned J gene may be wrong: the sequence end matches TRBJ2-5 better. Germline CDR1 and CDR2: MNHNY and SVGAGI (reference sequence). The CDR3 is 16 amino acids. CDR3 sequence: CASISGQGTRQETQYF. The CDR3 nucleotides are TGTGCCAGCATCTCTGGACAAGGGACAAGACAAGAGACCCAGTACTTC.

CDR3 residues: CSAVASASTDTQYF. The CDR3 DNA is TGCAGCGCTGTAGCTAGCGCCAGCACAGATACGCAGTATTTT. The gene calls are TRBV29-1 and TRBJ2-3; maybe TRBD2 (6 bases). CDR3 length: 14 amino acids. Trimming removed 7 bases at V and 0 bases at J, with 14 bases between. Germline CDR1 and CDR2: SQVTM and ANQGSEA.

This clonotype was seen ten or more times. The rearrangement uses TRBV7-9 and TRBJ1-1; 9 bases match TRBD1. The CDR3 covers 14 residues. Trimming removed 4 bases from V and 3 bases from J; junction bases left unmatched: 3. The germline CDR1 and CDR2 sequences are SEHNR and FQNEAQ (reference sequence). CDR3 loop: CASSSGQGDTEAFF. For the CDR3, the DNA is TGTGCCAGCAGCTCGGGACAGGGCGACACTGAAGCTTTCTTT.